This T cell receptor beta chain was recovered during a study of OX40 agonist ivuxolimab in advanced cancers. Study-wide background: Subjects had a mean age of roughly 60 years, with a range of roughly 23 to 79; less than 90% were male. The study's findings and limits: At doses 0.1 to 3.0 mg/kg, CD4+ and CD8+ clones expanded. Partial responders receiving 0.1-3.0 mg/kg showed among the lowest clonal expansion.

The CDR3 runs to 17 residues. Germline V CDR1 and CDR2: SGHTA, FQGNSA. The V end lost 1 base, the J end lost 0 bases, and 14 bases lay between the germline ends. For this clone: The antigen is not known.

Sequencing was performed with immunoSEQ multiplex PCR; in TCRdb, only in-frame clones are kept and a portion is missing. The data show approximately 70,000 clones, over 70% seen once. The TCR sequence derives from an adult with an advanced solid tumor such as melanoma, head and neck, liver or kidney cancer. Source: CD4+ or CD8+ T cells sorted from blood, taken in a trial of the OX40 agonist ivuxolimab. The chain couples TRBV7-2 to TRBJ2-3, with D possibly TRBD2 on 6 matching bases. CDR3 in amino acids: CASSLGLPGVSTDTQYF. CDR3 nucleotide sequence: TGTGCCAGCAGCTTAGGTTTACCGGGAGTAAGCACAGATACGCAGTATTTT.